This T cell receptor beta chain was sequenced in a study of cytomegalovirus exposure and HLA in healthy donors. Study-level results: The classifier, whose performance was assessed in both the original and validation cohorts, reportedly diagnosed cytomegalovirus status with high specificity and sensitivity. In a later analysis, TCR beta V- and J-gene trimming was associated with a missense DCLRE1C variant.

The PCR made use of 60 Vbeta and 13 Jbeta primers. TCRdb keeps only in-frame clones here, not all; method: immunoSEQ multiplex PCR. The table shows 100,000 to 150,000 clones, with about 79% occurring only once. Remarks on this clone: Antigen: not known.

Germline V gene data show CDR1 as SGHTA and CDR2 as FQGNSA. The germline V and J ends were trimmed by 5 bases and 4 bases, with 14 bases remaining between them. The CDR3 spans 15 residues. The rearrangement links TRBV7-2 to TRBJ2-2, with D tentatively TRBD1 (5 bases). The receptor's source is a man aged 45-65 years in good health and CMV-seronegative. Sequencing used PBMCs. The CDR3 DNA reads TGTGCCAGCAGCCGACAGAAGGTCCCCACCGGGGAGCTGTTTTTT. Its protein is CASSRQKVPTGELFF.